This is a list of T cell receptor beta chains from one sample in a study of shared clonotypes between healthy human individuals. Profiling relied on immunoSEQ multiplex PCR, and the TCRdb table lists in-frame clones only, not all of them. This sample has around 2.1 million clones; approximately 94% occur once, and the top ten carry roughly 0.13%. The sample taken for sequencing was naive CD4+ T cells sorted from blood. All receptors derive from a man younger than 30 in good health. Both conserved end residues are part of each CDR3. Each record gives: clone size, J gene, V gene, CDR3 protein. A row's size may be missing; if present it is once, few, many or a size class.

clone_size: few
j_call: TRBJ1-2
v_call: TRBV4-2
cdr3_aa: CASSLNQGFDYGYTF

clone_size: .
j_call: TRBJ1-2
v_call: TRBV7-6
cdr3_aa: CASSRDRGGGYTF

clone_size: .
j_call: TRBJ2-5
v_call: TRBV6-1
cdr3_aa: CASSGYHQETQYF

clone_size: .
j_call: TRBJ2-1
v_call: TRBV5-1
cdr3_aa: CASSLEASGLLGNEQFF

clone_size: .
j_call: TRBJ2-4
v_call: TRBV28
cdr3_aa: CASKGLAKNIQYF

clone_size: .
j_call: TRBJ2-7
v_call: TRBV7-2
cdr3_aa: CASSLQSGVAYEQYF

clone_size: .
j_call: TRBJ1-2
v_call: TRBV5-4
cdr3_aa: CASSFGGAGYNGYTF

clone_size: .
j_call: TRBJ2-7
v_call: TRBV5-5
cdr3_aa: CASSQDRGYEQYF

clone_size: .
j_call: TRBJ2-5
v_call: TRBV4-3
cdr3_aa: CASSQETRETQYF

clone_size: once
j_call: TRBJ2-4
v_call: TRBV6-5
cdr3_aa: CASSQGMGAKNIQYF

clone_size: .
j_call: TRBJ2-3
v_call: TRBV27
cdr3_aa: CASSRTGFRTDTQYF

clone_size: .
j_call: TRBJ1-1
v_call: TRBV30
cdr3_aa: CAWAGATEAFF

clone_size: .
j_call: TRBJ1-6
v_call: TRBV11-2
cdr3_aa: CASSPILSSLSPLHF

clone_size: once
j_call: TRBJ2-1
v_call: TRBV5-1
cdr3_aa: CASSLGGGSYNEQFF

clone_size: .
j_call: TRBJ2-5
v_call: TRBV7-8
cdr3_aa: CASSSMTQETQYF

clone_size: .
j_call: TRBJ1-4
v_call: TRBV5-1
cdr3_aa: CASSPPGADEKLFF

clone_size: .
j_call: TRBJ1-4
v_call: TRBV29-1
cdr3_aa: CSAQGATNEKLFF

clone_size: once
j_call: TRBJ1-2
v_call: TRBV4-3
cdr3_aa: CASSKGIAGPFGYTF

clone_size: once
j_call: TRBJ2-2
v_call: TRBV11-2
cdr3_aa: CASSLVMTSGEITGELFF

clone_size: .
j_call: TRBJ1-1
v_call: TRBV5-1
cdr3_aa: CASSLEGWQGTSAFF

clone_size: .
j_call: TRBJ2-3
v_call: TRBV27
cdr3_aa: CASSFKNSGRADTQYF

clone_size: .
j_call: TRBJ2-7
v_call: TRBV10-2
cdr3_aa: CASRYGQGLYEQYF

clone_size: .
j_call: TRBJ1-2
v_call: TRBV10-3
cdr3_aa: CAIPSLTGTANYGYTF

clone_size: .
j_call: TRBJ2-6
v_call: TRBV10-3
cdr3_aa: CAISEGVSGANVLTF

clone_size: .
j_call: TRBJ2-3
v_call: TRBV30
cdr3_aa: CAWSVLGLRTDTQYF

clone_size: .
j_call: TRBJ2-2
v_call: TRBV30
cdr3_aa: CAWRQTGAGGELFF

clone_size: .
j_call: TRBJ1-1
v_call: TRBV6-1
cdr3_aa: CASMIGVMNTEAFF

clone_size: once
j_call: TRBJ2-5
v_call: TRBV7-9
cdr3_aa: CASSLHRDQETQYF

clone_size: .
j_call: TRBJ1-5
v_call: TRBV18
cdr3_aa: CASSPLGSSNQPQHF

clone_size: .
j_call: TRBJ2-4
v_call: TRBV5-1
cdr3_aa: CASSTGTGYRGNPKNIQYF

clone_size: .
j_call: TRBJ2-7
v_call: TRBV19
cdr3_aa: CASSSAEVYEQYF

clone_size: .
j_call: TRBJ1-2
v_call: TRBV6-5
cdr3_aa: CASSYSLGRGYTF

clone_size: once
j_call: TRBJ2-6
v_call: TRBV27
cdr3_aa: CASRGQGYSGANVLTF

clone_size: .
j_call: TRBJ2-5
v_call: TRBV5-5
cdr3_aa: CASSLGRVDETQYF

clone_size: .
j_call: TRBJ2-2
v_call: TRBV7-2
cdr3_aa: CASSREFSGELFF

clone_size: .
j_call: TRBJ2-6
v_call: TRBV27
cdr3_aa: CATRRFGGRESGANVLTF

clone_size: .
j_call: TRBJ2-1
v_call: TRBV11-3
cdr3_aa: CASSYRTSGTNEQFF

clone_size: .
j_call: TRBJ2-7
v_call: TRBV19
cdr3_aa: CASSIAGGEYEQYF

clone_size: .
j_call: TRBJ2-3
v_call: TRBV28
cdr3_aa: CASSLRASESTDTQYF

clone_size: .
j_call: TRBJ2-1
v_call: TRBV7-9
cdr3_aa: CASSLGGSVQFF

clone_size: once
j_call: TRBJ1-5
v_call: TRBV7-2
cdr3_aa: CASSLAPLSGPQHF

clone_size: .
j_call: TRBJ2-7
v_call: TRBV11-2
cdr3_aa: CASSLHSYEQYF

clone_size: .
j_call: TRBJ2-5
v_call: TRBV4-1
cdr3_aa: CASSQLLAGGHQETQYF

clone_size: .
j_call: TRBJ2-3
v_call: TRBV10-3
cdr3_aa: CAISKAGGPADTQYF

clone_size: .
j_call: TRBJ2-7
v_call: TRBV21-1
cdr3_aa: CASSKQQGAHEQYF

clone_size: .
j_call: TRBJ2-1
v_call: TRBV5-1
cdr3_aa: CASSSGQGAYNEQFF

clone_size: .
j_call: TRBJ2-2
v_call: TRBV5-1
cdr3_aa: CASSGQASTGELFF

clone_size: .
j_call: TRBJ1-3
v_call: TRBV11-2
cdr3_aa: CASSLGHTSSGNTIYF

clone_size: .
j_call: TRBJ2-2
v_call: TRBV5-4
cdr3_aa: CASSGVQGSTNTGELFF

clone_size: .
j_call: TRBJ1-1
v_call: TRBV30
cdr3_aa: CAWTDRGSLMEF

clone_size: .
j_call: TRBJ2-7
v_call: TRBV9
cdr3_aa: CASSVGQQKGYEQYF

clone_size: .
j_call: TRBJ1-3
v_call: TRBV4-1
cdr3_aa: CASSQLRTGTGNTIYF

clone_size: .
j_call: TRBJ1-6
v_call: TRBV19
cdr3_aa: CASTRGRANWEGDNSPLHF

clone_size: .
j_call: TRBJ1-5
v_call: TRBV7-2
cdr3_aa: CASSLVGGARGNQPQHF